This T cell receptor (beta chain) was obtained from a study of T cell changes during pregnancy in multiple sclerosis. Assay: immunoSEQ multiplex PCR; the TCRdb copy retains only in-frame clones and omits some. The table has tens of thousands of clones, 85% to 95% seen once. This CDR3 has 15 amino acids. Germline V gene sequence: CDR1 PRHDT, CDR2 FYEKMQ (reference sequence). Losses at the gene ends were 5 bases for V and 0 bases for J; bases not matched to a gene: 4. This receptor was taken from a female donor with multiple sclerosis, enrolled in a pregnancy study. This chain links TRBV13 with TRBJ2-1, with 7 bases fitting TRBD2. The sample consisted of peripheral blood, taken in the second trimester of pregnancy. The chain's CDR3 is CASSLWTSSYNEQFF. The CDR3 DNA follows: TGTGCCAGCAGCCTTTGGACTAGCTCCTACAATGAGCAGTTCTTC.